One sample yielded the 6 T cell receptor beta chains listed below, sequenced in a study of Ad26.COV2.S vaccination and SARS-CoV-2 variants. Assay used: immunoSEQ multiplex PCR; TCRdb lists only in-frame clones, some missing. The sample consists of some 450,000 clones, roughly 88% of them appearing once. Regarding treatment: roughly 19 received Ad26.COV2.S at low or high dose, single or two shots; roughly five received placebo; per-sample allocation not given. At day 63 after the first vaccine or placebo injection, samples were drawn. The sequences come from peripheral blood, collected in a trial of Ad26.COV2.S vaccine versus placebo. The receptors were gathered from a person between 18 and 60 years old who received the Ad26.COV2.S COVID-19 vaccine or a placebo.

The rearrangement joins TRBV29-1 to TRBJ2-4; D not certain. This CDR3 contains 15 residues. V shed 0 bases and J shed 8 bases, with 17 bases lying between them. Germline CDR1 and CDR2: SQVTM and ANQGSEA. The CDR3 DNA reads TGCAGCGTTGAAGAACGGTCCTCGGGCCGGGACATTCAGTACTTC. Its translation: CSVEERSSGRDIQYF.

This chain connects TRBV28 to TRBJ1-2, with D tentatively TRBD1 (5 bases). Germline V gene sequence: CDR1 MDHEN, CDR2 SYDVKM. CDR3 length equals 16 residues. Between the trimmed V and J ends, which lost 3 bases and 7 bases, there was a span of 21 bases. The CDR3 nucleotides are TGTGCCAGCAGTTTGTTGGGGCAATCCCCTTCTGGTGGCTACACCTTC. The encoded protein is CASSLLGQSPSGGYTF.

V usage is TRBV4-2 and J usage is TRBJ2-7, with D perhaps TRBD2 (6 bases). Germline V CDR1 and CDR2: LGHNA, YNFKEQ. The CDR3 extends over 16 amino acids. Trimming took 3 bases from V and 2 from J, leaving 17 bases between them. CDR3 bases: TGTGCCAGCAGCCAGTCTGTGCGGAGGGCCCCCTACGAGCAGTACTTC. Translating it yields CASSQSVRRAPYEQYF.

This clone has just a few counts. J is TRBJ1-2 and V is TRBV27, with D perhaps matching TRBD1 (6 bases). Trimming pared 4 bases from V and 8 bases from J, leaving 14 bases between. This CDR3 region has 13 residues. Germline V gene sequence: CDR1 MNHEY, CDR2 SMNVEV (reference sequence). CDR3 sequence reads: CASSSRTVEGYTF. As DNA, the CDR3 is TGTGCCAGCAGTTCCCGGACAGTCGAGGGCTACACCTTC.

This chain links TRBV6-2 or TRBV6-3 with TRBJ2-4; 7 positions agree with TRBD2. The trim removed 0 bases at V and 7 bases at J, leaving 9 bases unmatched. CDR3 length: 16 amino acids. Germline CDR1 reads MNHEY; CDR2 reads SVGEGT. The CDR3 spells CASSYSREGIFNIQYF. The DNA for the CDR3 is TGTGCCAGCAGTTACTCGAGGGAGGGGATCTTCAACATTCAGTACTTC.

The chain combines TRBV10-3 with TRBJ2-1, with 7 bases matching TRBD2. The germline V gene has CDR1 ENHRY and CDR2 SYGVKD. This CDR3 comprises 13 residues. Losses at the gene ends were 6 bases for V and 8 bases for J; bases not matched to a gene: 7. The CDR3 region has the DNA TGTGCCATCAGACGAGGACTAGAAGATGAGCAGTTCTTC. It yields the protein CAIRRGLEDEQFF.